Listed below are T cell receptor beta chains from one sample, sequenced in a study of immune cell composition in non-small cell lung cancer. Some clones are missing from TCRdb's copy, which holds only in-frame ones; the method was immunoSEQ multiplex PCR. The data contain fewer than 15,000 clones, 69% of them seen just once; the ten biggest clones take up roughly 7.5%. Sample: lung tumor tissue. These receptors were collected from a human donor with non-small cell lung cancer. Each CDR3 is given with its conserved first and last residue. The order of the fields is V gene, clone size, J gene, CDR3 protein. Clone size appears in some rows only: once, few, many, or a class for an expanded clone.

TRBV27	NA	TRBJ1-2	CASSLFGGLSYGYTF
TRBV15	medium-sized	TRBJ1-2	CATSTPDRAPNYGYTF
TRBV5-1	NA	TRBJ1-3	CASSERGNGNTIYF
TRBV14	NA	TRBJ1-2	CASSRAGQNYGYTF
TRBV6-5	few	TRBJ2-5	CASSRLQGAGETQYF
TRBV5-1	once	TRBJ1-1	CASSLGAGGNTEAFF
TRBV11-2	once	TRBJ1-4	CASSSRDRGLGGEKLFF
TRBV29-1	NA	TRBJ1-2	CSVGAPEANYGYTF
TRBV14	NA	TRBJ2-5	CASSSRDRELLWQETQYF
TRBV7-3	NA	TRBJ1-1	CASSLNGGRAATEAFF
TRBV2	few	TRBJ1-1	CASLGHSEAFF
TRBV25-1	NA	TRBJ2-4	CASSELGVGQKNIQYF
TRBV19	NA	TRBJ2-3	CASSPRWRGVGRDTQYF
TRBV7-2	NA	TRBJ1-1	CASSPDRASTEAFF
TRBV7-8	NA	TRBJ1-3	CASSTQDTSSGNTIYF